The entry below gives a single T cell receptor beta chain sequence along with its context. The data stem from a study of T cell responses to AZD1222 COVID-19 vaccine. The CDR3 length is 14 residues. Germline V CDR1 and CDR2: MNHNS, SASEGT. V shed 3 bases, J shed 6 bases, and the junction held 4 bases outside the gene matches. Profiling relied on immunoSEQ multiplex PCR, and the TCRdb table lists in-frame clones only, not all of them. The sample shows fewer than 200,000 clones, 88% of them seen only once. This sequence joins TRBV6-1 and TRBJ2-4; 8 positions agree with TRBD1. Sequenced material: peripheral blood, taken 28 days after the second AZD1222 dose. This receptor was taken from an adult who received the AZD1222 COVID-19 vaccine. DNA of the CDR3: TGTGCCAGCAGTGATACAACAGGGGGAAACATTCAGTACTTC. Translating gives CASSDTTGGNIQYF.